This TCR beta chain was found in a study of T cells after yellow fever vaccination. A remark on this clonotype: The antigen is not known.

CDR3 size: 15 residues. From germline, CDR1 is MGHRA and CDR2 YSYEKL. Trimming cost V 2 bases and J 5 bases, with 12 bases left between them. A process of 5'RACE template switching, which added a universal primer site and UMIs, was used to make TCR cDNA. Each CDR3 protein is one row after TCRdb ran MiXCR on the 5' RACE reads. Of about 120,000 distinct CDR3 sequences in the sample, 13% to 15% were seen once. Study findings and constraints: Sorted repertoires could include abundant contaminating clonotypes from bulk cells. Reappearance after the booster was seen for most primary-vaccination clones, at roughly 96% CD4 and about 90% CD8. Overlap between CD4 and CD8 compartments was detected for a small share of clonotypes.

The sequencing here drew on CD8+ T cells sorted from PBMCs, taken 5 days after the yellow fever booster vaccination. The chain carries TRBV4-1 and TRBJ2-2; possibly TRBD2 for D (5 bases). The receptor's source is a young man who received the YFV17D yellow fever vaccine. The CDR3 reads CASSQLRVGTGELFF. CDR3 nucleotides: TGCGCCAGCAGCCAACTGAGGGTGGGGACCGGGGAGCTGTTTTTT.